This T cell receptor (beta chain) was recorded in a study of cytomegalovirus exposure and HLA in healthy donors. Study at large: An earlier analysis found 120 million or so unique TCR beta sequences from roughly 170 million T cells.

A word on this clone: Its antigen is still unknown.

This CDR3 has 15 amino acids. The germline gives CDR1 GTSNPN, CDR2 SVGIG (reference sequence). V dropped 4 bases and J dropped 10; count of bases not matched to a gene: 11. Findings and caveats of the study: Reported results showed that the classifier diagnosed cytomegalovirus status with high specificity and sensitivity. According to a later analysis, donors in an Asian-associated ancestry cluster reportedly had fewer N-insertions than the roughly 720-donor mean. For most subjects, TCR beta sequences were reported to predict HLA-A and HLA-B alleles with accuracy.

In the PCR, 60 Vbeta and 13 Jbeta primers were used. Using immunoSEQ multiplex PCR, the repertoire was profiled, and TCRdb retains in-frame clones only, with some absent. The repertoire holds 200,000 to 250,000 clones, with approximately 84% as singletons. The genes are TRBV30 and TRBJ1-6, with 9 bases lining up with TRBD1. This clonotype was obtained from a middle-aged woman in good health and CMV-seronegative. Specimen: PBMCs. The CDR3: CAWIFIGTGSSPLHF. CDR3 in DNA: TGTGCCTGGATTTTTATCGGGACAGGGAGCTCACCCCTCCACTTT. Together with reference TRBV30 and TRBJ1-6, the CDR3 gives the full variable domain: SQTIHQWPATLVQPVGSPLSLECTVEGTSNPNLYWYRQAAGRGLQLLFYSVGIGQISSEVPQNLSASRPQDRQFILSSKKLLLSDSGFYLCAWIFIGTGSSPLHFGNGTRLTVT.